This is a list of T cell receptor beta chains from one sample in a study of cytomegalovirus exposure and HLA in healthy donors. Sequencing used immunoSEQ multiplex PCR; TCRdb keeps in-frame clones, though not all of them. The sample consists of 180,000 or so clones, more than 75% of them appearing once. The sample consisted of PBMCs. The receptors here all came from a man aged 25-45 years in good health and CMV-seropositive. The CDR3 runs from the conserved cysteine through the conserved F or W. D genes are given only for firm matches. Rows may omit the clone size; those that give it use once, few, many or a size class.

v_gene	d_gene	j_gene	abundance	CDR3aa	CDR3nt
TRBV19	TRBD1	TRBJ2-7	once	CATGRGGAGPYEQYF	TGTGCCACCGGACGAGGGGGCGCAGGTCCCTACGAGCAGTACTTC
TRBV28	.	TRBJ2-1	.	CASGGAGRLREQFF	TGTGCCAGCGGCGGGGCAGGGAGATTACGTGAGCAGTTCTTC
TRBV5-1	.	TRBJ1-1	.	CASSLGSKNTEAFF	TGCGCCAGCAGCTTAGGGTCCAAGAACACTGAAGCTTTCTTT
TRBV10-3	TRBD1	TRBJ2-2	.	CAISGRPGGTTGELFF	TGTGCCATCAGTGGCCGACCAGGGGGTACCACCGGGGAGCTGTTTTTT
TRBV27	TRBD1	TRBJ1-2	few	CASSWDRGYGYTF	TGTGCCAGCAGCTGGGACAGGGGCTATGGCTACACCTTC
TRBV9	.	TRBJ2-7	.	CASIPRLPRGYLLSYEQYF	TGTGCCAGCATCCCCCGTTTACCAAGGGGCTACCTACTTTCCTACGAGCAGTACTTC
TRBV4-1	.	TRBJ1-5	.	CASSQAGSQPQHF	TGCGCCAGCAGCCAAGCAGGGTCTCAGCCCCAGCATTTT
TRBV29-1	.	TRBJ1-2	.	CSVEDPGRPLHF	TGCAGCGTTGAAGATCCCGGCCGACCTCTGCACTTC
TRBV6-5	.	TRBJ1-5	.	CASRDGGNQPQHF	TGTGCCAGCAGGGACGGGGGGAATCAGCCCCAGCATTTT
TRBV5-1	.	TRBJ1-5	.	CASSLGERRGQPQHF	TGCGCCAGCAGCTTGGGAGAAAGGCGAGGTCAGCCCCAGCATTTT
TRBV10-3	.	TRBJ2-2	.	CAISETGNLRELFF	TGTGCCATCAGTGAGACAGGGAATCTTCGGGAGCTGTTTTTT
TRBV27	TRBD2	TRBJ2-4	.	CASSPRGSGGAINKNIQYF	TGTGCCAGCAGTCCTCGGGGTAGCGGGGGGGCCATCAACAAAAACATTCAGTACTTC
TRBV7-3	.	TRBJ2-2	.	CASSIQGSGELFF	TGTGCCAGCAGCATACAGGGCTCCGGGGAGCTGTTTTTT
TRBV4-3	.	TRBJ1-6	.	CASRQLQGPNSPLHF	TGCGCCAGCAGGCAGCTCCAGGGGCCCAATTCACCCCTCCACTTT
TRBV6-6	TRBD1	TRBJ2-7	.	CASRSLGQGYEQYF	TGTGCCAGCAGATCTCTGGGACAGGGCTACGAGCAGTACTTC
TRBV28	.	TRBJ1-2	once	CASSTPYYGYTF	TGTGCCAGCAGTACCCCATACTATGGCTACACCTTC
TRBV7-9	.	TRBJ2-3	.	CASSANAGDTQYF	TGTGCCAGCAGCGCGAATGCCGGGGATACGCAGTATTTT
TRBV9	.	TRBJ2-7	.	CASSVEQVAEQYF	TGTGCCAGCAGCGTAGAACAGGTCGCGGAGCAGTACTTC
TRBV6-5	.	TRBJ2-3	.	CASSYSLGVPDTQYF	TGTGCCAGCAGTTACTCTCTGGGCGTCCCAGATACGCAGTATTTT
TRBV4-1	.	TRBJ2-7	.	CASSQAYRVSYEQYF	TGCGCCAGCAGCCAAGCCTACAGGGTCTCCTACGAGCAGTACTTC
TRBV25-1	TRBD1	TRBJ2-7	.	CASSELRQGNYEQYF	TGTGCCAGCAGTGAATTGAGACAGGGAAATTACGAGCAGTACTTC
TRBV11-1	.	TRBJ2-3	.	CASSPPFTDTQYF	TGTGCCAGCAGTCCTCCCTTTACAGATACGCAGTATTTT
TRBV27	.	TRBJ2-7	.	CASSTRATPSYEQYF	TGTGCCAGCAGTACAAGGGCCACCCCCTCCTACGAGCAGTACTTC
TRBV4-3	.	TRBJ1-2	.	CASSPSHPQDAFGGYTF	TGCGCCAGCAGCCCAAGCCACCCACAGGACGCCTTTGGAGGCTACACCTTC
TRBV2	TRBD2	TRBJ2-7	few	CASSRTSAYSYEQYF	TGTGCCAGCAGCAGGACTAGCGCGTACTCCTACGAGCAGTACTTC
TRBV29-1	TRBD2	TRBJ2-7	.	CSVRLLAGVSYEQYF	TGCAGCGTTCGGCTTCTAGCGGGTGTCTCCTACGAGCAGTACTTC
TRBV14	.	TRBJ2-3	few	CASSRMRNTQYF	TGTGCCAGCAGCCGCATGCGAAATACGCAGTATTTT
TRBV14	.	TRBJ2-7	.	CASSRPTYEQYF	TGTGCCAGCAGCCGTCCTACGTACGAGCAGTACTTC
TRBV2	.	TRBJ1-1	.	CAIKGEYEAFF	TGTGCCATCAAGGGGGAATATGAAGCTTTCTTT
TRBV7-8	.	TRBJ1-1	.	CASSRRNGGSEAFF	TGTGCCAGCAGCCGAAGAAACGGAGGGTCTGAAGCTTTCTTT
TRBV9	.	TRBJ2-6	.	CASSVEHLSNVLTF	TGTGCCAGCAGCGTAGAACACCTTTCCAACGTCCTGACTTTC
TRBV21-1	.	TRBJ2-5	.	CASSKDTSGGAPLETQYF	TGTGCCAGCAGCAAAGACACTAGCGGGGGGGCTCCCCTAGAGACCCAGTACTTC
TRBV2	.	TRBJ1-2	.	CASSIANYGYTF	TGTGCCAGCAGTATAGCTAACTATGGCTACACCTTC
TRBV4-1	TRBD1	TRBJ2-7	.	CASSQEASRGLATYEQYF	TGCGCCAGCAGCCAAGAGGCCTCTAGGGGGCTGGCCACCTACGAGCAGTACTTC
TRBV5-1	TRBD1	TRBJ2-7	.	CASSLGQGPLEQYF	TGCGCCAGCAGCTTGGGACAGGGCCCCTTGGAGCAGTACTTC
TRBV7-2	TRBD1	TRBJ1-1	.	CASSSTGLNTEAFF	TGTGCCAGCAGCTCGACAGGGCTGAACACTGAAGCTTTCTTT
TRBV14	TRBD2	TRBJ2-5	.	CASGRGGLPQETQYF	TGTGCCAGTGGGCGGGGGGGCCTACCTCAAGAGACCCAGTACTTC
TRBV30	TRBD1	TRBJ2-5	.	CAWSTGGSGETQYF	TGTGCCTGGAGTACAGGGGGGTCAGGAGAGACCCAGTACTTC
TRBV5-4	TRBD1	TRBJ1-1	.	CASSPWTGVGTEAFF	TGTGCCAGCAGCCCGTGGACAGGGGTGGGCACTGAAGCTTTCTTT
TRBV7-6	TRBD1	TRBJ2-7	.	CASSLLGTGQPEQYF	TGTGCCAGCAGCCTACTAGGGACAGGGCAACCCGAGCAGTACTTC
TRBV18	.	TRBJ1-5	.	CASSPQGIGDQPQHF	TGTGCCAGCTCACCACAGGGGATTGGGGATCAGCCCCAGCATTTT
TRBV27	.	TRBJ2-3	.	CASSRGVGGGTDTQYF	TGTGCCAGCAGCCGTGGCGTGGGGGGAGGCACAGATACGCAGTATTTT
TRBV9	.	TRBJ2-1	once	CASSVGRYNEQFF	TGTGCCAGCAGCGTAGGGAGATACAATGAGCAGTTCTTC
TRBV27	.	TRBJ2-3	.	CASSPDSFDTQYF	TGTGCCAGCAGTCCGGACAGTTTCGACACGCAGTATTTT
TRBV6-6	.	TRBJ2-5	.	CATRPRQAAETQYF	TGTGCCACCCGGCCGAGACAGGCAGCAGAGACCCAGTACTTC
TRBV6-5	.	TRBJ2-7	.	CASSYPDRRYF	TGTGCCAGCAGTTACCCTGACCGAAGGTACTTC
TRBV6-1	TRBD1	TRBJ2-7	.	CASSALRDRHEQYF	TGTGCCAGCAGTGCCCTCCGGGACAGACACGAGCAGTACTTC
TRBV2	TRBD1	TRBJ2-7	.	CASSDSGTGSSYEQYF	TGTGCCAGCAGTGACTCCGGGACAGGGAGCTCCTACGAGCAGTACTTC